What follows are 27 T cell receptor beta chains derived from one specimen sequenced in a study of T cells in Graves' hyperthyroidism and ophthalmopathy. From RNA transcripts, TCR beta CDR3 regions were amplified. When the TCR CDR3 underwent first-round RT-PCR, the HTBI primer set was used. One entry per CDR3 protein, called by TCRdb with MiXCR from the multiplex PCR reads. The sample has around 350,000 distinct CDR3 sequences, roughly 25% seen once. Sequenced sample: blood. The receptors here all came from a man over 45 with Graves' hyperthyroidism.

This rearrangement joins TRBV27 to TRBJ2-7; 7 bases align to TRBD1. J lost 4 bases, V lost 4 bases, and 13 bases had no gene match. From germline, CDR1 is MNHEY and CDR2 SMNVEV (reference sequence). CDR3 length: 16 residues. The CDR3 spells CASSSPPQGRGYEQYF. The CDR3 nucleotides read TGTGCCAGCAGTTCCCCCCCACAGGGGAGAGGTTACGAGCAGTACTTC.

This clonotype was seen only a few times. The V call is TRBV6-1, the J call TRBJ1-2; 8 bases map to TRBD1. Looked up from germline, CDR1 is MNHNS and CDR2 is SASEGT. The CDR3 runs to 13 residues. Trimming removed 7 bases from V and 2 bases from J; junction bases left unmatched: 3. CDR3 nucleotide sequence: TGTGCCAGCACTACAGGGGGGAACTATGGCTACACCTTC. Translated, it gives CASTTGGNYGYTF.

The chain carries TRBV11-3 and TRBJ2-3, with D hard to call. Germline V CDR1 and CDR2: SGHNT, YENEEA. Trimming shortened V by 1 base and J by 5 bases, and 7 bases separated the two germline ends. The CDR3 contains 13 residues. The CDR3 DNA reads TGTGCCAGCAGCTTAGCGGACCAAGATACGCAGTATTTT. This codes for CASSLADQDTQYF.

The V call is TRBV30, the J call TRBJ2-2, with D unresolved. The CDR3 runs to 13 residues. Per the germline V gene, CDR1 is GTSNPN and CDR2 is SVGIG (reference sequence). Trimming removed 0 bases at V and 5 bases at J, with 7 bases between. This chain's CDR3 is CAWSVDETGELFF. The CDR3 coding sequence is TGTGCCTGGAGTGTAGACGAAACCGGGGAGCTGTTTTTT.

CDR3 coding DNA: TGCAGTGCTAGACTAGACGACACGTACGAGCAGTACTTC. Its translation is CSARLDDTYEQYF. This chain links TRBV20-1 with TRBJ2-7; D gene uncertain. Trimming took off 2 bases at V and 4 bases at J, with 12 bases between the two ends. Germline-derived CDR1 and CDR2 are DFQATT and SNEGSKA (reference sequence). The CDR3 contains 13 residues.

V gene TRBV12-3 or TRBV12-4 combines with J gene TRBJ2-7; 13 nucleotides agree with TRBD2. This CDR3 comprises 15 residues. J lost 3 bases, V lost 5 bases, and 4 bases had no gene match. The CDR3 is CASSIGTSGNYEQYF. The CDR3 DNA sequence: TGTGCCAGCAGTATCGGGACTAGCGGGAACTACGAGCAGTACTTC.

The table lists this clonotype with a few counts. The chain has TRBV27 and TRBJ1-5; 12 bases fit TRBD1. CDR1 is MNHEY, CDR2 SMNVEV, per germline (reference sequence). CDR3 length: 15 residues. With 10 bases clipped from V and 7 bases from J, the junction kept 11 bases outside the gene matches. Here the CDR3 DNA reads TGTGCCACCCATGAGGGACAGGGGGCCGGGCAGCCCCAGCATTTT. This gives the protein CATHEGQGAGQPQHF.

V gene TRBV7-6 combines with J gene TRBJ2-3; 9 nucleotides agree with TRBD2. V lost 4 bases and J lost 5; bases outside the gene matches: 16. The CDR3 has 18 residues. Per the germline V gene, CDR1 is SGHVS and CDR2 is FNYEAQ. CDR3 residues: CASSYTASREGVLDTQYF. The CDR3 DNA reads TGTGCCAGCAGCTACACAGCCTCGCGGGAGGGCGTCTTAGATACGCAGTATTTT.

As regards this clonotype: One junction end does not reproduce the germline sequence, and a read error may be involved. The V gene is TRBV2, the J gene TRBJ2-1; 8 bases are a match to TRBD2. Looked up from germline, CDR1 is SNHLY and CDR2 is FYNNEI. The CDR3 sequence is 14 residues long. The CDR3 DNA reads as TGTGCCAGCAGCCTCGGACTAGCCGGCGATGAGCAGTCCTTC. Translated, it gives CASSLGLAGDEQSF.

Worth noting for this clonotype: Since a much larger clone is just one base distant, this may be a read error. The conserved phenylalanine or tryptophan normally closing the CDR3 is absent here, so this likely arose from a read error. The chain joins TRBV5-1 to TRBJ2-7, with D perhaps TRBD2 (5 bases). Germline assignment: CDR1 SGHRS and CDR2 YFSETQ. V dropped 0 bases and J dropped 2 bases, with 12 bases sitting between them. The CDR3 is made up of 15 amino acids. This chain's CDR3 is CASSLDVAPPYEQYS. CDR3 DNA sequence: TGCGCCAGCAGCTTGGATGTAGCGCCCCCCTACGAGCAGTACTCC.

This clonotype was counted between two and nine times. The chain is built from TRBV7-3 and TRBJ2-3; D is tentatively TRBD1 or TRBD2 (5 bases each). V was shortened by 2 bases and J by 4 bases, with 22 bases between the two germline ends. Germline V gene lookup returns CDR1 SGHTA and CDR2 FQGTGA. The CDR3 is 18 residues long. The CDR3 region is CASSLGFRGNLAADTQYF. The CDR3 DNA is TGTGCCAGCAGCTTAGGCTTTAGGGGAAACCTAGCCGCAGATACGCAGTATTTT.

The genes are TRBV3-1 and TRBJ2-7, with 11 bases fitting TRBD1. The V gene end was trimmed by 7 bases and the J gene end by 5 bases; junction bases not matched to a gene: 10. Germline V CDR1 and CDR2: LGHDT, YNNKEL (reference sequence). The CDR3 runs to 15 residues. DNA of the CDR3: TGTGCCAGCAAGAGGACAGGGGGCGCAATGGACGAGCAGTACTTC. Translated, it gives CASKRTGGAMDEQYF.

V is TRBV12-5 and J is TRBJ1-2; no firm D call. Trimming took off 2 bases at V and 8 bases at J, with 9 bases between the two ends. Germline-derived CDR1 and CDR2 are LGHNT and FRNRAP. The CDR3 loop spans 12 amino acids. The CDR3 nucleotides read TGTGCTAGTGGTTTGCCCCATTCCGGCTACACCTTC. Translation: CASGLPHSGYTF. Looking up the rest from reference TRBV12-5 and TRBJ1-2 gives the full variable domain: DARVTQTPRHKVTEMGQEVTMRCQPILGHNTVFWYRQTMMQGLELLAYFRNRAPLDDSGMPKDRFSAEMPDATLATLKIQPSEPRDSAVYFCASGLPHSGYTFGSGTRLTVV.

This clonotype came up a few times. The rearrangement links TRBV20-1 to TRBJ2-1; 16 bases line up with TRBD2. CDR1 and CDR2 from the germline V gene are DFQATT and SNEGSKA (reference sequence). This CDR3 has 15 amino acids. V shed 3 bases, J shed 9 bases, and the junction held 5 bases outside the gene matches. The CDR3 loop reads CSARGTSGRAGEQFF. The CDR3 DNA is TGCAGTGCTAGGGGGACTAGCGGGAGGGCCGGTGAGCAGTTCTTC.

As for this clonotype: The conserved closing phenylalanine or tryptophan is absent in this CDR3, likely reflecting a read error. The CDR3 nucleotides are TGTGCCAGCTCACCAGACTTACAAGAGACCCAGTACCTC. It is translated as CASSPDLQETQYL. The chain recombines TRBV18 with TRBJ2-5, with D hard to call. CDR3 length equals 13 residues. V gave up 2 bases and J gave up 2 bases, with 6 bases separating them. Germline values: CDR1 KGHSH, CDR2 LQKENI.

The table lists this clonotype with a count of one. The chain is built from TRBV7-3 and TRBJ2-2, with D possibly matching TRBD1 (5 bases). V was trimmed by 4 bases and J by 8 bases, leaving 11 bases between them. Germline lookup yields CDR1 SGHTA and CDR2 FQGTGA. This CDR3 has 13 amino acids. The CDR3, as DNA: TGTGCCAGCAGCTCTCCAGGGTCGGGGGAGCTGTTTTTT. Its protein product is CASSSPGSGELFF. Combining the CDR3 with reference TRBV7-3 and TRBJ2-2 gives the whole variable domain GAGVSQTPSNKVTEKGKYVELRCDPISGHTALYWYRQSLGQGPEFLIYFQGTGAADDSGLPNDRFFAVRPEGSVSTLKIQRTERGDSAVYLCASSSPGSGELFFGEGSRLTVL.

This clonotype was seen a few times. The chain carries TRBV10-3 and TRBJ1-5; unclear D gene. The CDR3 runs to 14 residues. In germline, CDR1 is ENHRY, CDR2 SYGVKD. Trimming pared 4 bases from V and 0 bases from J, leaving 7 bases between. The CDR3, as DNA: TGTGCCATCAGTGGAGGATATAGCAATCAGCCCCAGCATTTT. Translated, it gives CAISGGYSNQPQHF.

The sample holds a few counts of this clonotype. This chain connects TRBV6-1 to TRBJ2-7; 8 bases are a match to TRBD2. Germline assignment: CDR1 MNHNS and CDR2 SASEGT. The CDR3 extends over 15 amino acids. J lost 7 bases, V lost 5 bases, and 13 bases had no gene match. The CDR3 spells CASSTSGRGGQEQYF. CDR3 coding DNA: TGTGCCAGCAGTACGAGCGGGAGAGGGGGTCAGGAGCAGTACTTC.

This clonotype was recorded at least ten times. The rearrangement joins TRBV12-3 or TRBV12-4 to TRBJ1-1; no definite D call. CDR3 length equals 14 residues. V was shortened by 1 base and J by 1 base, with 7 bases between the two germline ends. The DNA of the CDR3 is TGTGCCAGCAGTTTAGGGGCAGCGAACACTGAAGCTTTCTTT. Translation: CASSLGAANTEAFF.

Worth noting for this clonotype: A much larger clone differs by one base, so this may be a read error. The V gene is TRBV2, the J gene TRBJ1-1, with 8 positions matching TRBD1. The CDR3 spans 15 residues. Germline lookup yields CDR1 SNHLY and CDR2 FYNNEI. This chain's CDR3 is CASRVTGDMNTEASF. CDR3 DNA: TGTGCCAGCAGGGTGACAGGGGATATGAACACTGAAGCTTCCTTT.

The rearrangement joins TRBV27 to TRBJ2-7; 12 positions match TRBD2. After removal of 5 bases from V and 7 bases from J, the junction contained 18 bases not matched to a gene. Germline CDR1 MNHEY, CDR2 SMNVEV (reference sequence). The CDR3 has 18 residues. This chain's CDR3 is CASSLTGTGLAGRSEQYF. The DNA for the CDR3 is TGTGCCAGCAGTCTTACAGGGACCGGACTAGCGGGAAGATCGGAGCAGTACTTC.

The chain couples TRBV4-1 to TRBJ2-3, with D perhaps matching TRBD1 (5 bases). Germline V lookup: CDR1 MGHRA, CDR2 YSYEKL. Trimming took 0 bases from V and 4 from J, leaving 8 bases between them. The CDR3 loop spans 14 amino acids. The CDR3 bases are TGCGCCAGCAGCCAAGATGGACATGCAGATACGCAGTATTTT. Encoded protein: CASSQDGHADTQYF.

The chain employs TRBV5-1 and TRBJ2-7; possible D gene TRBD1, 6 bases. The CDR3 has 14 amino acids. Trimming pared 2 bases from V and 5 bases from J, leaving 14 bases between. From germline, CDR1 is SGHRS and CDR2 YFSETQ. The CDR3, as DNA: TGCGCCAGCAGCTTTCAACAGGGAGCTCACGAGCAGTACTTC. This translates into CASSFQQGAHEQYF.

The gene calls are TRBV2 and TRBJ1-4; D remains ambiguous. Germline assignment: CDR1 SNHLY and CDR2 FYNNEI. The V and J ends lost 2 bases and 4 bases respectively, with 8 bases between them. The CDR3 sequence is 14 residues long. The CDR3 DNA sequence: TGTGCCAGCAGTGAACGGCAGCTTAATGAAAAACTGTTTTTT. Translated: CASSERQLNEKLFF.

V usage is TRBV7-2 and J usage is TRBJ2-7; 7 nucleotides agree with TRBD2. The CDR3 is made up of 14 amino acids. Losses at the gene ends were 0 bases for V and 7 bases for J; bases not matched to a gene: 6. Germline CDR1 SGHTA, CDR2 FQGNSA. The CDR3 sequence: CASSLAAGVSEQYF. Here the CDR3 DNA reads TGTGCCAGCAGCTTAGCGGCGGGAGTATCAGAGCAGTACTTC. Combining the CDR3 with reference TRBV7-2 and TRBJ2-7 gives the whole variable domain GAGVSQSPSNKVTEKGKDVELRCDPISGHTALYWYRQSLGQGLEFLIYFQGNSAPDKSGLPSDRFSAERTGGSVSTLTIQRTQQEDSAVYLCASSLAAGVSEQYFGPGTRLTVT.

This clonotype occurred a few times. V usage is TRBV12-5 and J usage is TRBJ2-7, with 9 bases that match TRBD1. The germline gives CDR1 LGHNT, CDR2 FRNRAP. The CDR3 is 16 residues long. The V and J ends lost 2 bases and 2 bases, in that order; junction bases with no gene match: 7. This chain's CDR3 is CASGLQGQGPTYEQYF. As DNA, the CDR3 is TGTGCTAGTGGTTTGCAAGGACAGGGGCCCACCTACGAGCAGTACTTC.

In its sample, this clonotype was seen many times. The V and J genes are TRBV20-1 and TRBJ2-1, with D perhaps assigned TRBD1 or TRBD2 (5 bases each). The germline CDR1 and CDR2 sequences are DFQATT and SNEGSKA (reference sequence). CDR3 length equals 13 residues. V was pared by 0 bases and J by 8 bases, with 11 bases between. The CDR3 loop reads CSARDPGAYEQFF. CDR3 nucleotide sequence: TGCAGTGCTAGAGATCCCGGGGCTTATGAGCAGTTCTTC.